The T cell receptor (beta chain) under discussion was sequenced for a study of CD8 T cells in ankylosing spondylitis. Findings of the study overall: In ankylosing spondylitis patients, matched synovial fluid reportedly showed significant enrichment of disease-linked clones.

TCRdb re-called the 5' RACE reads through MiXCR, storing one row per CDR3 protein. The sample has 200,000 to 300,000 distinct CDR3 sequences, more than 25% seen once. In the case of this clonotype: Its specificity is not known.

The germline V gene encodes CDR1 KGHDR and CDR2 SFDVKD. The V and J ends lost 2 bases and 8 bases, in that order; junction bases with no gene match: 3. This CDR3 is built from 13 residues. J is TRBJ1-1 and V is TRBV24-1; the match to TRBD1 covers 8 bases. Sequencing used blood, either unsorted or a sorted T cell fraction (not recorded which). The sequence was obtained from a male donor with ankylosing spondylitis or in good health (not recorded which). CDR3 sequence reads: CATSDSRQGEAFF. The CDR3 nucleotides are TGTGCCACCAGTGATTCAAGACAGGGGGAAGCTTTCTTT.